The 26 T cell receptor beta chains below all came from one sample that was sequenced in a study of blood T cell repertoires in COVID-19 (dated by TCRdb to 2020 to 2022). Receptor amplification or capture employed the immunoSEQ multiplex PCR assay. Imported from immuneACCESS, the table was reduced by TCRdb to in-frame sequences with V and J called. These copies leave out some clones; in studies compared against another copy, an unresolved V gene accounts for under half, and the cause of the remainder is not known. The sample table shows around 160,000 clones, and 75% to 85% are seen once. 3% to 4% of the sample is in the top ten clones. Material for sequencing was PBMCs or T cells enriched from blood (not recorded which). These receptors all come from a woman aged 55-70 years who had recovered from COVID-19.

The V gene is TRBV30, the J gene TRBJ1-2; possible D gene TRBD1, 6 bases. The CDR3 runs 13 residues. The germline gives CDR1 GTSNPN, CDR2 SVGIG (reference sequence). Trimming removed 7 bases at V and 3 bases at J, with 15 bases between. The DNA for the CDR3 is TGTGCCTTAAAAGGACAGAGTGACTATGGCTACACCTTC. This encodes CALKGQSDYGYTF.

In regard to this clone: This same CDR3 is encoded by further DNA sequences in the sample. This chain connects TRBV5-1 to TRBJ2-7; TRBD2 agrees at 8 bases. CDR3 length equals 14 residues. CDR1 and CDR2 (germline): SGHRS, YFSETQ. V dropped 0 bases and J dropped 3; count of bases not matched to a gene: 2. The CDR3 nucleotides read TGCGCCAGCAGCTTGGGGAGCGGGGGCTACGAGCAGTACTTC. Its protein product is CASSLGSGGYEQYF.

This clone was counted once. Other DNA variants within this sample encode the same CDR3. CDR3 nucleotide sequence: TGTGCCAGCTCACCGGGGACAGGGCGGAACACTGAAGCTTTCTTT. Translated, it gives CASSPGTGRNTEAFF. This chain connects TRBV18 to TRBJ1-1; 9 positions agree with TRBD1. Germline V gene sequence: CDR1 KGHSH, CDR2 LQKENI. V dropped 3 bases and J dropped 1; count of bases not matched to a gene: 3. The CDR3 spans 15 residues.

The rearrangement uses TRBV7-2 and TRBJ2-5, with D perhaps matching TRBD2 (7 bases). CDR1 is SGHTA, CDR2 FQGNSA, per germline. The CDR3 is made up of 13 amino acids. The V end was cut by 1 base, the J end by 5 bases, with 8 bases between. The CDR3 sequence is CASSLEGGETQYF. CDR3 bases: TGTGCCAGCAGCTTAGAGGGGGGGGAGACCCAGTACTTC. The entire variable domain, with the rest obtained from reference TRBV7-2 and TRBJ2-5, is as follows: GAGVSQSPSNKVTEKGKDVELRCDPISGHTALYWYRQSLGQGLEFLIYFQGNSAPDKSGLPSDRFSAERTGGSVSTLTIQRTQQEDSAVYLCASSLEGGETQYFGPGTRLLVL.

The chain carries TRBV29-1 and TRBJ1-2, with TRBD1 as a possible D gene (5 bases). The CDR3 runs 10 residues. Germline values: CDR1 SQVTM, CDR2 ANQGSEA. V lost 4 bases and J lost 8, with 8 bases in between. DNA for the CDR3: TGCAGCGTTGGACAGAACGGCTACACCTTC. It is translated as CSVGQNGYTF.

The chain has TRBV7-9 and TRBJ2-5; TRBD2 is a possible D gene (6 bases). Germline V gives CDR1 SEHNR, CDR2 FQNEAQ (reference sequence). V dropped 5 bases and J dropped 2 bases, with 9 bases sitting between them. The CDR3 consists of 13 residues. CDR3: CASSGGSQETQYF. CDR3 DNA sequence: TGTGCCAGCAGCGGAGGGTCTCAAGAGACCCAGTACTTC.

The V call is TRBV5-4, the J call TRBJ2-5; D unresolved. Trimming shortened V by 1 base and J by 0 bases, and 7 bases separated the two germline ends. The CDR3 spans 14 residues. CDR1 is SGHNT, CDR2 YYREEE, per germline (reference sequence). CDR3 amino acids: CASSLQQNQETQYF. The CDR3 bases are TGTGCCAGCAGCTTGCAACAGAACCAAGAGACCCAGTACTTC. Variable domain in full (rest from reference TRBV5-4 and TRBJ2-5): ETGVTQSPTHLIKTRGQQVTLRCSSQSGHNTVSWYQQALGQGPQFIFQYYREEENGRGNFPPRFSGLQFPNYSSELNVNALELDDSALYLCASSLQQNQETQYFGPGTRLLVL.

CDR3 protein: CASSPGGYSNQPQHF. The CDR3 bases are TGTGCCAGCAGCCCCGGGGGTTATAGCAATCAGCCCCAGCATTTT. The chain carries TRBV9 and TRBJ1-5, with a possible D match to TRBD1 (5 bases). The germline V and J ends were trimmed by 4 bases and 0 bases, with 11 bases remaining between them. From germline, CDR1 is SGDLS and CDR2 YYNGEE. This CDR3 has 15 residues.

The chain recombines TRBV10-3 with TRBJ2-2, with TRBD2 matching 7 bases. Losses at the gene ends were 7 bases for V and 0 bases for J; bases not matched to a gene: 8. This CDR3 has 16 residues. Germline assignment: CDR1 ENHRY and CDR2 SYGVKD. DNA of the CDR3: TGTGCCATCAATGGGCGGGGGAACGCGAACACCGGGGAGCTGTTTTTT. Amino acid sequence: CAINGRGNANTGELFF.

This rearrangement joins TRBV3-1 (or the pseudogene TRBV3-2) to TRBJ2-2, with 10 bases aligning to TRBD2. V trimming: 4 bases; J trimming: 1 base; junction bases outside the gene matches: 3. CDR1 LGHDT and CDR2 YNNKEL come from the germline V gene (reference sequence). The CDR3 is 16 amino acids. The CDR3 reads CASSPQRGGNTGELFF. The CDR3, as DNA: TGTGCCAGCAGCCCCCAGCGGGGGGGGAACACCGGGGAGCTGTTTTTT.

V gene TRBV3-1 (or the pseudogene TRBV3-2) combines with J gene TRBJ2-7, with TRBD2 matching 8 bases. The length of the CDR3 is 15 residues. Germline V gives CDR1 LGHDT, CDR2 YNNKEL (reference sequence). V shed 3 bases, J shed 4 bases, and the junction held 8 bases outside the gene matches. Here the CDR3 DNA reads TGTGCCAGCAGCCACCGGAGCGGGGGAAGGTACGAGCAGTACTTC. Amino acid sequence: CASSHRSGGRYEQYF.

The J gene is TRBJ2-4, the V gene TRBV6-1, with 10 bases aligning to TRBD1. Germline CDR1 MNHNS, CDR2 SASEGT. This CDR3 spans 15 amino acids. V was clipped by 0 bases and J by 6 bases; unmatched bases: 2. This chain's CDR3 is CASSEAGQGRNIQYF. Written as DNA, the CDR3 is TGTGCCAGCAGTGAAGCGGGACAGGGGAGAAACATTCAGTACTTC.

The CDR3 DNA follows: TGTGCCAGCAGCGCCACAGGGTCTGGAAACACCATATATTTT. Its translation is CASSATGSGNTIYF. V is TRBV3-1 (or the pseudogene TRBV3-2) and J is TRBJ1-3, with a tentative D call TRBD1 (6 bases). V gave up 5 bases and J gave up 1 base, with 9 bases separating them. Per germline, CDR1 LGHDT and CDR2 YNNKEL (reference sequence). CDR3 length: 14 residues.

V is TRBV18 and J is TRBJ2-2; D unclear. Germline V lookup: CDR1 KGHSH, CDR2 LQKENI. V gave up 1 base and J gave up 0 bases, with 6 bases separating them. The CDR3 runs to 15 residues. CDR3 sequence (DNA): TGTGCCAGCTCACCACTCGTCGCGAACACCGGGGAGCTGTTTTTT. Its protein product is CASSPLVANTGELFF.

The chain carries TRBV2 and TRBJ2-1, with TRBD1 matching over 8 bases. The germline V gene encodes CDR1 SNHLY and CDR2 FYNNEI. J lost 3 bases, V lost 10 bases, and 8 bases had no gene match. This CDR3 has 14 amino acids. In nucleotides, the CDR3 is TGTGCCACCATCCGGGACAGGAGCTACAATGAGCAGTTCTTC. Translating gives CATIRDRSYNEQFF.

The CDR3 loop reads CASSYSVSTEAFF. The CDR3 nucleotides are TGTGCCAGCAGTTACTCGGTCAGCACTGAAGCTTTCTTT. V usage is TRBV6-5 and J usage is TRBJ1-1; D is uncertain. Germline values: CDR1 MNHEY, CDR2 SVGAGI. The V and J ends lost 0 bases and 4 bases respectively, with 6 bases between them. The CDR3 has 13 amino acids.

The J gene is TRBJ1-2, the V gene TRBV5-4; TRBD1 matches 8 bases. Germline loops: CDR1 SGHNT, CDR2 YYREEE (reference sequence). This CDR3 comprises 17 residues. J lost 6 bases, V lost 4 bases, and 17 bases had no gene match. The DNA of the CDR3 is TGTGCCAGCAGCCCGACAGGGGTATCGGCGCTATCGAATGGCTACACCTTC. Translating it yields CASSPTGVSALSNGYTF.

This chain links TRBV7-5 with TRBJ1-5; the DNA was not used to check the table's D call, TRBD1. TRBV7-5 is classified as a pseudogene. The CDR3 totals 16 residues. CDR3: CARSKGTGGYNQPQHF. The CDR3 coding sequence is TGTGCCAGAAGCAAAGGGACAGGGGGATACAATCAGCCCCAGCATTTT.

The CDR3 loop reads CASVDRGGYSNQPQHF. CDR3 nucleotide sequence: TGTGCCAGCGTCGACAGGGGGGGGTATAGCAATCAGCCCCAGCATTTT. V usage is TRBV19 and J usage is TRBJ1-5; 9 positions match TRBD1. This CDR3 is 16 amino acids long. The germline gives CDR1 LNHDA, CDR2 SQIVND (reference sequence). Germline trimming cut 9 bases from V and 0 bases from J; bases unmatched to any gene: 9.

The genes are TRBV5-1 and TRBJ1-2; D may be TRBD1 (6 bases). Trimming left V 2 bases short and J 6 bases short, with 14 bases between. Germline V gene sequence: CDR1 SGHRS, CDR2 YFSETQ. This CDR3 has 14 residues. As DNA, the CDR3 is TGCGCCAGCAGCTTTAGGATAGGGGGTGATGGCTACACCTTC. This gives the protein CASSFRIGGDGYTF.

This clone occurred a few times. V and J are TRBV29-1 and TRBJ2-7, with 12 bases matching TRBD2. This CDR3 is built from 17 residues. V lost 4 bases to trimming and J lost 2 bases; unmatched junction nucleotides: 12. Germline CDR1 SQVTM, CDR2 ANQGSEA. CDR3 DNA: TGCAGCGTTGTCCCACTTCTAGCGGGGGGGCCGGCCTACGAGCAGTACTTC. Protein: CSVVPLLAGGPAYEQYF.

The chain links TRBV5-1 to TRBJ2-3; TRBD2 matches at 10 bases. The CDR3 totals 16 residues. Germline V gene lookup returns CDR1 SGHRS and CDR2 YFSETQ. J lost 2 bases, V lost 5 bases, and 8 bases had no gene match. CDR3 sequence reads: CASSRAGGPDTDTQYF. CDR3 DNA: TGCGCCAGCAGTCGAGCGGGGGGGCCTGACACAGATACGCAGTATTTT.

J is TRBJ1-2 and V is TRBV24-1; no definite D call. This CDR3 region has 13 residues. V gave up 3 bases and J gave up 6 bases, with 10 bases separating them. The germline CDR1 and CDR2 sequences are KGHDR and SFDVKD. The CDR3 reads CATSDAAGDGYTF. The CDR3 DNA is TGTGCCACCAGTGATGCCGCCGGAGATGGCTACACCTTC.

The CDR3 DNA is TGTGCCAGCAGCTTGGACAGGGGGATCGGGGAGCTGTTTTTT. It encodes CASSLDRGIGELFF. The chain has TRBV7-9 and TRBJ2-2; 10 bases line up with TRBD1. This CDR3 contains 14 residues. V lost 3 bases and J lost 7; bases outside the gene matches: 2. Germline CDR1 is SEHNR and CDR2 is FQNEAQ (reference sequence).

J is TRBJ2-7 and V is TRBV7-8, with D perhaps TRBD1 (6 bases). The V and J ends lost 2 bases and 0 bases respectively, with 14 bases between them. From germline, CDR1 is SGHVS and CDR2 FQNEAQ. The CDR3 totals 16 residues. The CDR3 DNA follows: TGTGCCAGCAGCTTATTTTGGCAGGGGCCCTCCTACGAGCAGTACTTC. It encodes CASSLFWQGPSYEQYF.

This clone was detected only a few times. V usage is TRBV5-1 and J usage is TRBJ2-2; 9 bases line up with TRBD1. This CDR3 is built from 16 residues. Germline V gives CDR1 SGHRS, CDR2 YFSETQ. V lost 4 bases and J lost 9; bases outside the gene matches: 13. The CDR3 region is CASSHSGTGTFRELFF. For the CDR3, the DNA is TGCGCCAGCAGCCATTCCGGGACAGGGACTTTCAGGGAGCTGTTTTTT.